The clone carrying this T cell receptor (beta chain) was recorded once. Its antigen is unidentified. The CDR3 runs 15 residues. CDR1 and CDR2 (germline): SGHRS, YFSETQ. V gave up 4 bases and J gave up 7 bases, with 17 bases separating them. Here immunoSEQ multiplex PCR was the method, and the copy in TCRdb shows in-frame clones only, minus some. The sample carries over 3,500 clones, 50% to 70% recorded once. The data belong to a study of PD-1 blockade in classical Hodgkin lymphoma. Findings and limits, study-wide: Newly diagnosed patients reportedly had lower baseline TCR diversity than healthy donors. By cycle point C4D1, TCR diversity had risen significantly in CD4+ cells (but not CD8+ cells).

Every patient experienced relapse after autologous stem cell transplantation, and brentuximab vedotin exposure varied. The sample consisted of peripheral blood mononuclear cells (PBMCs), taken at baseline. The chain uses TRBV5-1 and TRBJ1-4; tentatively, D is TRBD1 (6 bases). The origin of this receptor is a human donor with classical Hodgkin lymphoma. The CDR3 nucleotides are TGCGCCAGCAGCCCCGAGGGGGGGGCGGTTGAAAAACTGTTTTTT. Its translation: CASSPEGGAVEKLFF.